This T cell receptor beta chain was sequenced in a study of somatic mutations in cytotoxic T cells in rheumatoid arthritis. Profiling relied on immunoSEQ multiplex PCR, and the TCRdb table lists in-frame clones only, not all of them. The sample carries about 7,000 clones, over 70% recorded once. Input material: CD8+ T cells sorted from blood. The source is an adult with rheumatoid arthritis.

CDR3 nucleotides: TGCGCCAGCAGCCAAGATGTCCCATTTGGAAACACCATATATTTT. Translation gives CASSQDVPFGNTIYF. V and J are TRBV4-1 and TRBJ1-3; D is undetermined. The CDR3 sequence is 15 residues long. V was pared by 0 bases and J by 3 bases, with 9 bases between. Per the germline V gene, CDR1 is MGHRA and CDR2 is YSYEKL.